Each of the 27 T cell receptor beta chains below was sequenced from the same sample in a study of blood T cell repertoires in COVID-19. The table came from immunoSEQ multiplex PCR; TCRdb's copy has only in-frame clones and leaves some out. The sample shows approximately 360,000 clones, roughly four fifths of them seen only once. Sequencing was performed on PBMCs or T cells enriched from blood (not recorded which). These receptors originate from a woman aged 45-65 years who had recovered from COVID-19.

The chain couples TRBV7-8 to TRBJ1-2, with 10 bases identical to TRBD1. Germline CDR1 SGHVS, CDR2 FQNEAQ. With 1 base clipped from V and 4 bases from J, the junction kept 6 bases outside the gene matches. The CDR3 length is 16 residues. The CDR3 DNA reads as TGTGCCAGCAGCTTAGTAAGGGACAGGGGAGGCTATGGCTACACCTTC. The encoded protein is CASSLVRDRGGYGYTF.

V usage is TRBV7-2 and J usage is TRBJ2-7; D is uncertain. The V and J ends lost 6 bases and 3 bases respectively, with 15 bases between them. Germline V gene data show CDR1 as SGHTA and CDR2 as FQGNSA. This CDR3 region has 14 residues. The CDR3 loop reads CASRLHHRDYEQYF. CDR3 bases: TGTGCCAGCAGGCTCCATCACAGAGACTACGAGCAGTACTTC.

CDR3 sequence reads: CASSFITRGTGELFF. In DNA form, the CDR3 reads TGTGCCAGCAGCTTTATTACCAGGGGGACCGGGGAGCTGTTTTTT. The J gene is TRBJ2-2, the V gene TRBV7-9, with TRBD1 identical over 7 bases. The CDR3 is 15 residues long. Unmatched junction bases numbered 6, after V lost 3 bases and J lost 5 bases. The germline gives CDR1 SEHNR, CDR2 FQNEAQ (reference sequence).

The chain employs TRBV7-8 and TRBJ1-1; no clear D. Germline V lookup: CDR1 SGHVS, CDR2 FQNEAQ. Deletions cut 1 base from V and 0 bases from J, with 12 bases between. The CDR3 extends over 16 amino acids. The CDR3 DNA reads TGTGCCAGCAGCTTAGAATATGCACAGCTGAACACTGAAGCTTTCTTT. Translation: CASSLEYAQLNTEAFF.

The sample holds a few counts of this clone. The chain employs TRBV19 and TRBJ2-4; TRBD1 aligns across 7 bases. From germline, CDR1 is LNHDA and CDR2 SQIVND (reference sequence). The CDR3 contains 14 residues. V was clipped by 3 bases and J by 5 bases; unmatched bases: 4. The CDR3 DNA reads TGTGCCAGTAGTATGAGGGGACAGCAAAACATTCAGTACTTC. Protein: CASSMRGQQNIQYF.

A single count supports this clone. V usage is TRBV4-3 and J usage is TRBJ2-3; 10 nucleotides match TRBD2. Germline lookup yields CDR1 LGHNA and CDR2 YSLEER. The CDR3 is 16 amino acids. V trimming: 4 bases; J trimming: 3 bases; junction bases outside the gene matches: 7. This CDR3 is CASSRKAGGLTDTQYF. The CDR3 region has the DNA TGCGCCAGCAGCCGGAAAGCGGGAGGGCTGACAGATACGCAGTATTTT.

The CDR3 DNA reads TGTGCCAGCAGTTTAGGGACAGGGGCCGGCTACACCTTC. Encoded protein: CASSLGTGAGYTF. The chain combines TRBV12-3 or TRBV12-4 with TRBJ1-2, with TRBD1 matching 9 bases. V was clipped by 1 base and J by 8 bases; unmatched bases: 2. The CDR3 contains 13 residues.

This rearrangement joins TRBV7-9 to TRBJ1-5; 10 bases align to TRBD1. The V gene end was trimmed by 1 base and the J gene end by 2 bases; junction bases not matched to a gene: 2. Germline-derived CDR1 and CDR2 are SEHNR and FQNEAQ (reference sequence). This CDR3 has 16 amino acids. The CDR3: CASSLDGTGGNQPQHF. Here the CDR3 DNA reads TGTGCCAGCAGCTTAGATGGGACAGGGGGCAATCAGCCCCAGCATTTT. The complete variable domain, with remaining parts taken from reference TRBV7-9 and TRBJ1-5, reads DTGVSQNPRHKITKRGQNVTFRCDPISEHNRLYWYRQTLGQGPEFLTYFQNEAQLEKSRLLSDRFSAERPKGSFSTLEIQRTEQGDSAMYLCASSLDGTGGNQPQHFGDGTRLSIL.

A note on this clone: At one boundary the junction diverges from the germline segment, which might be a read error. The CDR3 sequence is CASSSRADNEQFF. CDR3 sequence (DNA): TGTGCCAGCAGCTCACGGGCGGACAACGAGCAGTTCTTC. The rearrangement joins TRBV7-2 to TRBJ2-1, with D perhaps TRBD1 (5 bases). The germline gives CDR1 SGHTA, CDR2 FQGNSA. The CDR3 runs 13 residues.

In its sample, this clone was seen a few times. The V call is TRBV3-1 (or the pseudogene TRBV3-2), the J call TRBJ2-1; 10 bases fit TRBD2. Germline V gene data show CDR1 as LGHDT and CDR2 as YNNKEL (reference sequence). V lost 5 bases to trimming and J lost 4 bases; unmatched junction nucleotides: 5. The CDR3 spans 15 residues. Here the CDR3 DNA reads TGTGCCAGCAGCTCCCGACTAGCGGGTTACAATGAGCAGTTCTTC. It specifies CASSSRLAGYNEQFF.

V is TRBV6-2 or TRBV6-3 and J is TRBJ1-2, with D possibly being TRBD1 (5 bases). The germline V and J ends were trimmed by 0 bases and 1 base, with 9 bases remaining between them. The CDR3 is 15 residues long. In germline, CDR1 is MNHEY, CDR2 SVGEGT. In DNA, the CDR3 is TGTGCCAGCAGTTACTCAGGACACCTTAACTATGGCTACACCTTC. Amino acids: CASSYSGHLNYGYTF.

V is TRBV19 and J is TRBJ1-2; D ambiguous. Germline V gene lookup returns CDR1 LNHDA and CDR2 SQIVND (reference sequence). Trimming stripped 1 base from V and 8 bases from J, with 14 bases between. The CDR3 is 14 residues long. CDR3 region: CASSIVSANGGYTF. The CDR3 nucleotides are TGTGCCAGTAGTATAGTCTCCGCTAACGGGGGCTACACCTTC.

The chain recombines TRBV2 with TRBJ1-1; 8 positions match TRBD1. The ends lost 8 bases at V and 1 base at J; junction bases unmatched: 18. This CDR3 is built from 18 residues. Germline loops: CDR1 SNHLY, CDR2 FYNNEI. In DNA, the CDR3 is TGTGCCAGCCAACTGCTGGGGCAGGGGGCTTCCTCGAACACTGAAGCTTTCTTT. This codes for CASQLLGQGASSNTEAFF. The full variable domain, with the rest looked up from reference TRBV2 and TRBJ1-1, is EPEVTQTPSHQVTQMGQEVILRCVPISNHLYFYWYRQILGQKVEFLVSFYNNEISEKSEIFDDQFSVERPDGSNFTLKIRSTKLEDSAMYFCASQLLGQGASSNTEAFFGQGTRLTVV.

This chain links TRBV3-1 (or the pseudogene TRBV3-2) with TRBJ1-3; D unresolved. The CDR3 is made up of 17 amino acids. Germline V gives CDR1 LGHDT, CDR2 YNNKEL (reference sequence). V lost 3 bases and J lost 0, with 15 bases in between. CDR3 sequence: CASSQMAVAASGNTIYF. The CDR3 coding sequence is TGTGCCAGCAGCCAGATGGCAGTGGCCGCCTCTGGAAACACCATATATTTT.

The V and J genes are TRBV2 and TRBJ1-4; D unclear. There are 15 residues in the CDR3. Trimming pared 4 bases from V and 0 bases from J, leaving 9 bases between. The germline gives CDR1 SNHLY, CDR2 FYNNEI. The CDR3 loop reads CASSGHSSTNEKLFF. Here the CDR3 DNA reads TGTGCCAGCAGTGGACATTCCTCAACTAATGAAAAACTGTTTTTT. Full variable domain (rest looked up from reference TRBV2 and TRBJ1-4): EPEVTQTPSHQVTQMGQEVILRCVPISNHLYFYWYRQILGQKVEFLVSFYNNEISEKSEIFDDQFSVERPDGSNFTLKIRSTKLEDSAMYFCASSGHSSTNEKLFFGSGTQLSVL.

The chain carries TRBV19 and TRBJ2-6, with 8 bases fitting TRBD1. J was trimmed by 0 bases and V by 0 bases; bases with no gene match: 4. Germline V lookup: CDR1 LNHDA, CDR2 SQIVND (reference sequence). This CDR3 is built from 18 residues. CDR3 loop: CASSIEGTGSSGANVLTF. The CDR3 region has the DNA TGTGCCAGTAGTATAGAAGGGACAGGTAGCTCTGGGGCCAACGTCCTGACTTTC.

The V gene is TRBV5-4, the J gene TRBJ1-6; no firm D call. Trimming took off 2 bases at V and 10 bases at J, with 16 bases between the two ends. CDR1 is SGHNT, CDR2 YYREEE, per germline (reference sequence). The CDR3 length is 15 residues. The DNA of the CDR3 is TGTGCCAGCAGCTTAACATCCCTGACTCAGTCACCCCTCCACTTT. Encoded protein: CASSLTSLTQSPLHF. Full variable domain (remainder filled in from reference TRBV5-4 and TRBJ1-6): ETGVTQSPTHLIKTRGQQVTLRCSSQSGHNTVSWYQQALGQGPQFIFQYYREEENGRGNFPPRFSGLQFPNYSSELNVNALELDDSALYLCASSLTSLTQSPLHFGNGTRLTVT.

The chain recombines TRBV9 with TRBJ2-1, with D tentatively TRBD1 (6 bases). The germline CDR1 and CDR2 sequences are SGDLS and YYNGEE. Trimming shortened V by 3 bases and J by 7 bases, and 17 bases separated the two germline ends. The CDR3 sequence is 15 residues long. Here the CDR3 reads CASSAQGRVRNEQFF. CDR3 sequence (DNA): TGTGCCAGCAGCGCACAGGGTCGAGTTAGGAATGAGCAGTTCTTC.

The chain recombines TRBV2 with TRBJ1-5; 8 bases are shared with TRBD1. The CDR3 is 13 residues long. The germline gives CDR1 SNHLY, CDR2 FYNNEI. V trimming: 6 bases; J trimming: 4 bases; junction bases outside the gene matches: 2. The CDR3 region has the DNA TGTGCCAGCAGGACAGGGGAAAATCAGCCCCAGCATTTT. Its translation is CASRTGENQPQHF.

CDR3 residues: CASSPQIGAEQYF. The DNA of the CDR3 is TGTGCCAGCAGCCCCCAAATTGGAGCCGAGCAGTACTTC. The chain has TRBV7-2 and TRBJ2-7, with D uncertain. Trimming removed 5 bases at V and 6 bases at J, with 14 bases between. This CDR3 has 13 amino acids. Germline lookup yields CDR1 SGHTA and CDR2 FQGNSA.

J is TRBJ2-5 and V is TRBV5-4, with D perhaps TRBD2 (5 bases). Germline assignment: CDR1 SGHNT and CDR2 YYREEE (reference sequence). The V gene lost 1 base and the J gene lost 3 bases, with 7 bases spanning the gap. CDR3 length: 13 amino acids. The CDR3 bases are TGTGCCAGCAGCTTGTCACTAGAAGAGACCCAGTACTTC. Protein: CASSLSLEETQYF. Looking up the rest from reference TRBV5-4 and TRBJ2-5 gives the full variable domain: ETGVTQSPTHLIKTRGQQVTLRCSSQSGHNTVSWYQQALGQGPQFIFQYYREEENGRGNFPPRFSGLQFPNYSSELNVNALELDDSALYLCASSLSLEETQYFGPGTRLLVL.

This chain links TRBV18 with TRBJ1-5; D is uncertain. CDR1 and CDR2 from the germline V gene are KGHSH and LQKENI. Deletions cut 0 bases from V and 2 bases from J, with 14 bases between. The length of the CDR3 is 17 residues. The CDR3 DNA follows: TGTGCCAGCTCACCACCGGGAGGTCCCAAGGGCAATCAGCCCCAGCATTTT. Translation: CASSPPGGPKGNQPQHF.

The V call is TRBV19, the J call TRBJ1-1, with unresolved D. The ends were cut back, 7 bases at V and 4 bases at J, with 19 bases in the middle. Per germline, CDR1 LNHDA and CDR2 SQIVND (reference sequence). The CDR3 totals 15 residues. The DNA for the CDR3 is TGTGCCAGTACCCCTGCCCAGGTGGGTACCACTGAAGCTTTCTTT. Translation: CASTPAQVGTTEAFF.

There are a few counts of this clone. The chain carries TRBV6-2 or TRBV6-3 and TRBJ2-3, with TRBD2 matching over 15 bases. Germline V lookup: CDR1 MNHEY, CDR2 SVGEGT. This CDR3 has 18 residues. Unmatched junction bases numbered 11, after V lost 2 bases and J lost 8 bases. Here the CDR3 reads CASSYQPPGLAGGSTQYF. DNA for the CDR3: TGTGCCAGCAGTTACCAGCCCCCGGGACTAGCGGGGGGAAGTACGCAGTATTTT.

This clone was observed once. The chain joins TRBV6-1 to TRBJ1-2, with D maybe TRBD1 (5 bases). V was clipped by 3 bases and J by 5 bases, with 19 bases between them. In germline, CDR1 is MNHNS, CDR2 SASEGT. The CDR3 runs 16 residues. In DNA form, the CDR3 reads TGTGCCAGCAGTGATGGAGGGGTCCCACTTCATTATGGCTACACCTTC. Its protein product is CASSDGGVPLHYGYTF.

V usage is TRBV18 and J usage is TRBJ2-7, with 7 bases lining up with TRBD1. The V segment lost 1 base and the J segment 2 bases; nucleotides outside the gene matches: 2. The CDR3 extends over 14 amino acids. Germline V gives CDR1 KGHSH, CDR2 LQKENI. CDR3 residues: CASSPRQGAYEQYF. DNA for the CDR3: TGTGCCAGCTCACCACGGCAGGGGGCCTACGAGCAGTACTTC.

The chain couples TRBV3-1 (or the pseudogene TRBV3-2) to TRBJ1-3; no reliable D call. The germline V gene has CDR1 LGHDT and CDR2 YNNKEL (reference sequence). Trimming removed 3 bases at V and 0 bases at J, with 12 bases between. The length of the CDR3 is 16 residues. In nucleotides, the CDR3 is TGTGCCAGCAGCCACACCGGGCGGGGCTCTGGAAACACCATATATTTT. Its protein is CASSHTGRGSGNTIYF.